This T cell receptor (beta chain) was sequenced for a study of blood T cell repertoires in COVID-19. V lost 0 bases to trimming and J lost 4 bases, with 8 bases between them. Germline assignment: CDR1 SGHRS and CDR2 YFSETQ. The CDR3 spans 14 residues. Note on this clone: At the DNA level, this CDR3 is encoded by other sequences in the same sample as well.

Repertoires were generated with immunoSEQ multiplex PCR, while TCRdb's copy carries only in-frame clones and drops some. The table includes roughly 340,000 clones, about 89% detected once. The rearrangement uses TRBV5-1 and TRBJ2-1, with D possibly being TRBD1 (5 bases). The sample consisted of PBMCs or T cells enriched from blood (not recorded which). The sequence was obtained from a man aged 40-55 years in a cohort exposed to, infected with or recovered from COVID-19 (not recorded which). CDR3 protein: CASSLGQNYNEQFF. The CDR3 coding sequence is TGCGCCAGCAGCTTGGGACAGAATTACAATGAGCAGTTCTTC.